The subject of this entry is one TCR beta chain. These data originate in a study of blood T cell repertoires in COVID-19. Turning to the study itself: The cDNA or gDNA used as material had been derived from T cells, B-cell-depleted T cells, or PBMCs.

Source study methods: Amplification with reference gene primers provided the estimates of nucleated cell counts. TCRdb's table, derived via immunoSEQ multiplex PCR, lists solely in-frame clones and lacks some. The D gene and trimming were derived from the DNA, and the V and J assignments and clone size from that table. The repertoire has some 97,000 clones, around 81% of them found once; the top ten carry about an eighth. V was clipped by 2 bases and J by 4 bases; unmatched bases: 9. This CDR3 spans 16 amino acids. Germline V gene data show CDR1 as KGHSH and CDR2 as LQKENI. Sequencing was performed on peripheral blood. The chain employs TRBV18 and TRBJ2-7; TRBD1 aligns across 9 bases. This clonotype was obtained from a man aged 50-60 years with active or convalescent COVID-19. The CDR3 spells CASSPRKDRGFYEQYF. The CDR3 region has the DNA TGTGCCAGCTCACCAAGGAAGGACAGGGGTTTTTACGAGCAGTACTTC.